The T cell receptor (beta chain) under discussion was sequenced for a study of cytotoxic CD8 clonotypes in ibrutinib-treated CLL (dated by TCRdb to the early 2020s). The study in broad terms: The cohort had 11 to 12 relapsed/refractory and 15 treatment-naive patients; 17 to 18 were IGHV unmutated. Partial responses were observed in 24 patients and complete responses in 2; after a median follow-up of around 68 months, remission was maintained in about 15 patients and progression was observed in 12. Response samples were taken after a median of roughly 12 months on treatment, ranging from about 6 to 40 months. Samples averaged about 260,000 productive templates and tens of thousands of productive rearrangements. Of the roughly 86 people in the trial, approximately 26 had longitudinal samples available. Cryopreserved peripheral blood mononuclear cells were obtained prior to treatment, at the time of response, and at either disease progression or sustained remission. All remission and progressive disease samples were collected while patients were still receiving ibrutinib. Broader findings and caveats from the paper: Public clonotypes were rare and either shrank or stayed stable during treatment, and the rise in clonality at ibrutinib response reflected expansion of private clonotypes. Lymph node repertoires were not examined, and the timing of sampling was not matched between patients in sustained remission and those whose disease progressed. An increase in clonality was observed at ibrutinib response, with clonality remaining stable during sustained remission and falling back toward baseline at progression. Baseline clonality was found to be higher than that of age-matched healthy donors and was strongly correlated with circulating CD8+ T-cell counts.

Taken from cysteine to phenylalanine, the CDR3 has 14 residues. The read is trimmed to its CDR3 DNA, 42 bases read in frame from base 1. V is pruned by 5 bases and J by 4 bases, leaving 6 bases of the junction without a gene match. The germline V gene (reference sequence) gives CDR1 as SGHAT and CDR2 as FQDESV. On a MiSeq, deep resolution sequencing aimed for a depth between 1 in 1 million and 1 in 200,000 T cells, with each clonotype covered approximately 9.8x on average. The immunoSEQ hsTCRB Kit was used to generate TCR beta libraries. The study's processing was this. The data were analyzed with ImmunoSEQ Analyzer and ImmunoSEQ Data Assistant, and V, D and J gene assignments followed IMGT definitions. Clonality, which ranges from 0 to 1, was calculated as one minus the normalized Shannon entropy of productive rearrangement frequencies. Only overrepresented clonotypes making up at least 0.05% of the repertoire of each patient were included in the public clonotype analysis. About twelve repertoires from age-matched healthy donors, obtained from immuneACCESS, served as clonality controls. Here the immuneACCESS table is served through TCRdb, limited to in-frame sequences with V and J called. Missing clones are a known gap in these copies; in checked studies unresolved V genes cover under half, and the rest lacks a known reason. V and J calls and clone size follow that table, whereas D and trimming were derived from the DNA. The sample table lists fewer than 400,000 clones, about 64% of them with a count of one. 6% to 6.5% of the sample belongs to the ten largest clones.

On this clone itself: Its antigen target is currently unknown. Base qualities are missing; no much larger clone stands one base away.

For TCR beta library preparation, about 2 micrograms of genomic DNA were isolated from cryopreserved PBMCs. Longitudinal blood samples from CLL patients on ibrutinib monotherapy were analyzed using high-throughput TCR beta sequencing. The patients took part in an open-label, single-center phase 2 trial of ibrutinib monotherapy. Here the chain combines TRBV11-1 and TRBJ1-2, with TRBD1 identical over 8 junction bases. The clonotype comes from a human donor with chronic lymphocytic leukemia. The sequences come from PBMCs, collected after 36 months of ibrutinib treatment. The DNA reads as follows: TGTGCCAGCAGCGGTGACAGGGGTCGCTATGGCTACACCTTC. Translated, it reads CASSGDRGRYGYTF.